The entry that follows covers one T cell receptor beta chain sequence. The antigen is unknown. This specimen comes from a study of cytomegalovirus exposure and HLA in healthy donors. Overall study results and limits: In a later analysis, across HLA loci, associated TCR counts were highest for DRB1, lowest for HLA-C. Accounts indicate the classifier identified cytomegalovirus status with strong specificity and sensitivity. In the analysis, some V segments, TRBV6-2 and TRBV6-3 included, were excluded as indistinguishable.

Germline V lookup: CDR1 SGHRS, CDR2 YFSETQ. The CDR3 spans 16 residues. V lost 0 bases to trimming and J lost 5 bases; unmatched junction nucleotides: 7. PCR involved 60 Vbeta and 13 Jbeta primers. Some clones are missing from TCRdb's copy, which holds only in-frame ones; the method was immunoSEQ multiplex PCR. The sample consists of more than 100,000 clones, around 82% of them appearing once. Healthy bone marrow donors formed the donor group. This TCR was recovered from a woman aged 18-29 years in good health and CMV-seropositive. What was sequenced was PBMCs. This chain uses TRBV5-1 with TRBJ2-5, with 10 bases identical to TRBD1. CDR3 region: CASSLDRDRGWETQYF. DNA of the CDR3: TGCGCCAGCAGCTTGGACCGGGACAGGGGATGGGAGACCCAGTACTTC.